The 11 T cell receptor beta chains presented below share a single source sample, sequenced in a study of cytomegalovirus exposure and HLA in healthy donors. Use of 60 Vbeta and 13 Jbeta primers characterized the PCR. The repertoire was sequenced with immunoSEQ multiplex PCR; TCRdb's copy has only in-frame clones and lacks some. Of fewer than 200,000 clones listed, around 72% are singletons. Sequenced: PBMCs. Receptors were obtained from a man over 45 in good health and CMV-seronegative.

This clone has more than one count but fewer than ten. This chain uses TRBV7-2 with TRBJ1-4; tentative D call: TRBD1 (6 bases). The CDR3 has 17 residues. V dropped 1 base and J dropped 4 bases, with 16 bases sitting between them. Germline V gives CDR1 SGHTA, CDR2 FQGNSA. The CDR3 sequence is CASSLGFLGQRNEKLFF. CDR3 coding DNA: TGTGCCAGCAGCTTAGGGTTCCTCGGACAGCGTAATGAAAAACTGTTTTTT.

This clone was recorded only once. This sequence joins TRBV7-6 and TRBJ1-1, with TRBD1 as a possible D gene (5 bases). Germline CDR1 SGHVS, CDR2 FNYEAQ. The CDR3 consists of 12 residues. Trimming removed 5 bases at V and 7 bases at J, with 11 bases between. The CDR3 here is CASSLNRLEAFF. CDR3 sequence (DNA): TGTGCCAGCAGCCTTAACAGGCTTGAAGCTTTCTTT.

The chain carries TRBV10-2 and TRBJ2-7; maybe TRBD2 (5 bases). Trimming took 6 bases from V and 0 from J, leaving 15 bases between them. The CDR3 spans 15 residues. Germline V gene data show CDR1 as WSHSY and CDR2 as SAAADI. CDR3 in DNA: TGCGCCAGCAGACTGGGCCTAGGGAGCTCCTACGAGCAGTACTTC. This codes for CASRLGLGSSYEQYF.

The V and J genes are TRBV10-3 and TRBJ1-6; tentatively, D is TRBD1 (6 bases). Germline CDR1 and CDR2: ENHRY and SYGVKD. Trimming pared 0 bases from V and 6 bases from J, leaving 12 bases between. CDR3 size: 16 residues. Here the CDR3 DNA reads TGTGCCATCAGTGAGTCCGCGGGGGGCGGTAATTCACCCCTCCACTTT. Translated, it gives CAISESAGGGNSPLHF.

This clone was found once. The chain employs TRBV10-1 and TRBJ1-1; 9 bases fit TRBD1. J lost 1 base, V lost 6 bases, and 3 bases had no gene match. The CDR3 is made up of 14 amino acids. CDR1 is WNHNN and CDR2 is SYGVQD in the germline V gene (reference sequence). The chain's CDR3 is CASRPTGGNTEAFF. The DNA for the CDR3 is TGCGCCAGCAGACCGACAGGGGGGAACACTGAAGCTTTCTTT.

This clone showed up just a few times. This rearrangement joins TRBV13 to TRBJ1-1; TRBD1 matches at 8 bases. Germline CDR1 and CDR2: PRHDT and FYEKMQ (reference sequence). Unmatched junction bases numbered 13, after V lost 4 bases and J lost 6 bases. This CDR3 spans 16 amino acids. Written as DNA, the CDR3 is TGTGCCAGCAGCTCGAACTACAGGGGGTCTATCTCTGAAGCTTTCTTT. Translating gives CASSSNYRGSISEAFF.

The CDR3 reads CASSLWNGEAQPQHF. In DNA, the CDR3 is TGTGCCAGCAGCTTATGGAACGGGGAGGCTCAGCCCCAGCATTTT. This rearrangement joins TRBV7-9 to TRBJ1-5; D gene ambiguous. CDR3 length: 15 amino acids. Germline V gene lookup returns CDR1 SEHNR and CDR2 FQNEAQ (reference sequence). V shed 2 bases and J shed 6 bases, with 14 bases lying between them.

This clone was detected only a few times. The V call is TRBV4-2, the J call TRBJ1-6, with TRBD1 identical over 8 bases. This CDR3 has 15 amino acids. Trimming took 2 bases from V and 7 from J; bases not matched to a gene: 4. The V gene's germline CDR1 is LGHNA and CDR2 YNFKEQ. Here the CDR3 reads CASSQPQGANSPLHF. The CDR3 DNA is TGTGCCAGCAGCCAACCTCAGGGGGCCAATTCACCCCTCCACTTT.

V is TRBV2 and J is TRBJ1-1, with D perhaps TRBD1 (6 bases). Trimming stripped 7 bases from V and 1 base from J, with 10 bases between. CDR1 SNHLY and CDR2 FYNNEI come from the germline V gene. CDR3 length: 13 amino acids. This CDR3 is CASTAQGNTEAFF. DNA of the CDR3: TGTGCCAGCACCGCACAGGGGAACACTGAAGCTTTCTTT.

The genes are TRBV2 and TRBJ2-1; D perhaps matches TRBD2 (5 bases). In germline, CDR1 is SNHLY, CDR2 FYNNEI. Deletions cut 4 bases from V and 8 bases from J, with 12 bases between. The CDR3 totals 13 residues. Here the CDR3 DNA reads TGTGCCAGCAGTGTCGAGGGATTTGATGAGCAGTTCTTC. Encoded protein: CASSVEGFDEQFF.

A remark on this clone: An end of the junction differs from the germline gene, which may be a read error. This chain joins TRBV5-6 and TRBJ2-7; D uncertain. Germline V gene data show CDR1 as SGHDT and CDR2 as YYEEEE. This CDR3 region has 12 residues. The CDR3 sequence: CVSCSKWLEQYF. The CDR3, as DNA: TGTGTCAGCTGCTCGAAGTGGCTCGAGCAGTACTTC.